This TCR beta chain was sequenced for a study of PD-1 blockade in classical Hodgkin lymphoma. Details on this clone: Its target is not known.

Each patient relapsed following autologous stem cell transplantation, and prior brentuximab vedotin exposure differed. The study purified CD4+ T cells from thawed PBMCs using magnetic negative selection. Complete response, partial response or progressive disease was recorded as best response. Study observations and caveats: TCR diversity in CD4+, not CD8+, cells rose significantly by C4D1. Those starting nivolumab under 1 year post-ASCT were excluded. Before treatment, TCR diversity in newly diagnosed patients was reportedly lower than in healthy donors.

The assay was immunoSEQ multiplex PCR, and TCRdb's table has in-frame clones only and misses some. The table has 30,000 to 40,000 clones, over 75% seen once. The receptor's source is a human donor with classical Hodgkin lymphoma. The source was CD4+ T cells from blood, collected at baseline.

For the CDR3, the DNA is TGTGCCAGTAGTACTAGCGGTTCTAGCACAGATACGCAGTATTTT. Translating it yields CASSTSGSSTDTQYF. This rearrangement joins TRBV19 to TRBJ2-3, with 7 bases aligning to TRBD2. V lost 4 bases, J lost 0 bases, and 4 bases stayed unmatched. In germline, CDR1 is LNHDA, CDR2 SQIVND (reference sequence). The CDR3 has 15 residues.